The 7 T cell receptor beta chains listed next were all sequenced from one sample in a study of blood T cell repertoires in COVID-19. Using immunoSEQ multiplex PCR, the repertoire was profiled, and TCRdb retains in-frame clones only, with some absent. This sample has fewer than 45,000 clones, with 84% found just once. Sequenced sample: peripheral blood. These receptors originate from a man between 60 and 75 years old with COVID-19, enrolled during active disease.

The chain couples TRBV5-8 to TRBJ1-1, with D maybe TRBD1 (5 bases). Between the trimmed V and J ends, which lost 2 bases and 6 bases, there was a span of 14 bases. This CDR3 has 14 amino acids. Germline values: CDR1 SGHTS, CDR2 YDEGEE. The CDR3 coding sequence is TGTGCCAGCAGCTTACGTGCTGAACAGGCTGAAGCTTTCTTT. Protein: CASSLRAEQAEAFF.

The chain has TRBV2 and TRBJ2-3, with 11 bases aligning to TRBD1. V dropped 6 bases and J dropped 3; count of bases not matched to a gene: 11. Looked up from germline, CDR1 is SNHLY and CDR2 is FYNNEI. This CDR3 is built from 17 residues. In DNA form, the CDR3 reads TGTGCCAGCAGGCCTGGGAGGACAGGGGGCCAGACAGATACGCAGTATTTT. It encodes CASRPGRTGGQTDTQYF.

This chain uses TRBV9 with TRBJ2-7; 7 bases line up with TRBD1. This CDR3 region has 14 residues. The ends lost 4 bases at V and 2 bases at J; junction bases unmatched: 6. CDR1 SGDLS and CDR2 YYNGEE come from the germline V gene. The chain's CDR3 is CASSPRDSAYEQYF. The DNA for the CDR3 is TGTGCCAGCAGCCCTCGGGACAGTGCCTACGAGCAGTACTTC.

In this sample, this clone turned up once. The DNA of the CDR3 is TGTGCCAGCAGTCATCGGGGCAGGGGCGATGAGCAGTTCTTC. Translating gives CASSHRGRGDEQFF. The V and J genes are TRBV3-1 (or the pseudogene TRBV3-2) and TRBJ2-1, with a possible D match to TRBD1 (6 bases). The CDR3 totals 14 residues. From germline, CDR1 is LGHDT and CDR2 YNNKEL (reference sequence). V lost 6 bases and J lost 8, with 17 bases in between.

The V and J genes are TRBV2 and TRBJ1-1; D may be TRBD1 (5 bases). The V gene lost 5 bases and the J gene lost 1 base, with 8 bases spanning the gap. The CDR3 runs to 13 residues. Germline CDR1 reads SNHLY; CDR2 reads FYNNEI. CDR3 nucleotides: TGTGCCAGCAGTCTGGGGGGGAACACTGAAGCTTTCTTT. It is translated as CASSLGGNTEAFF.

The rearrangement joins TRBV5-1 to TRBJ2-3; 10 bases align to TRBD1. The J segment lost 6 bases and the V segment lost 0 bases, leaving 4 bases of the junction unmatched. Germline assignment: CDR1 SGHRS and CDR2 YFSETQ. The CDR3 loop spans 15 amino acids. CDR3 region: CASSLEDRGYDTQYF. Written as DNA, the CDR3 is TGCGCCAGCAGCTTGGAGGACAGGGGGTATGATACGCAGTATTTT.

Details on this clone: The same CDR3 also results from other DNA sequences found in this sample. V usage is TRBV12-3 or TRBV12-4 and J usage is TRBJ1-6; D possibly corresponds to TRBD1 (5 bases). The CDR3 loop spans 12 amino acids. Deletions cut 3 bases from V and 10 bases from J, with 7 bases between. Written as DNA, the CDR3 is TGTGCCAGCAGTTTCCCAGGGTCACCCCTCCACTTT. It translates to CASSFPGSPLHF.